This T cell receptor (beta chain) was observed in a study of control samples from healthy donors and cancer patients. Germline V gene lookup returns CDR1 LNHDA and CDR2 SQIVND (reference sequence). This CDR3 comprises 14 residues. V lost 6 bases and J 2 bases, leaving 11 bases between the germline ends. The method was immunoSEQ multiplex PCR; TCRdb's version includes in-frame clones alone and lacks a portion of them. Of under 85,000 clones listed, more than 65% were seen once; the top ten hold approximately 10%. Sequences were obtained from PBMCs. The chain is built from TRBV19 and TRBJ2-4; D gene uncertain. The clonotype comes from a man between 60 and 70 years old with head and neck cancer. The CDR3 spells CASSSGFTKNIQYF. For the CDR3, the DNA is TGTGCCAGTAGCTCGGGTTTTACCAAAAACATTCAGTACTTC.